This is a list of T cell receptor beta chains from one sample in a study of OX40 agonist ivuxolimab in advanced cancers. The protocol was immunoSEQ multiplex PCR, while the TCRdb copy is restricted to in-frame clones and leaves out a portion. The data contain 90,000 to 100,000 clones, roughly 80% of them seen just once; the ten biggest clones take up 1.4% to 1.5%. Source: CD4+ or CD8+ T cells sorted from blood, taken in a trial of the OX40 agonist ivuxolimab. These receptors originate from an adult with an advanced solid tumor such as melanoma, head and neck, liver or kidney cancer. Both conserved end residues are part of each CDR3. Each record gives: V gene, D gene, clone size, J gene, CDR3 DNA, CDR3 protein. A D gene is named only where the DNA matches it firmly. Clone size is not always given. Where it is, it says once, few, many or a class for expanded clones.

TRBV7-9	NA	NA	TRBJ2-7	TGTGCCAGCAGCTTAGGGGTGAGCTCCTACGAGCAGTACTTC	CASSLGVSSYEQYF
TRBV14	NA	NA	TRBJ2-5	TGTGCCAGCAGCCAAGTACTCCAGGAGACCCAGTACTTC	CASSQVLQETQYF
TRBV5-6	NA	NA	TRBJ2-1	TGTGCCAGCAGGGGGGGACAGATTGCTCTCTCCAACAATGAGCAGTTCTTC	CASRGGQIALSNNEQFF
TRBV19	NA	NA	TRBJ2-5	TGTGCCACTAAGAGTACGGACCTCCAAGAGACCCAGTACTTC	CATKSTDLQETQYF
TRBV4-2	NA	few	TRBJ1-1	TGTGCCAGCAGCCAGGGCAAGGGGCGGGGTACTGAAGCTTTCTTT	CASSQGKGRGTEAFF
TRBV18	NA	NA	TRBJ2-7	TGTGCCAGCTCACCTACATCTAGACAGGCTAACGAGCAGTACTTC	CASSPTSRQANEQYF
TRBV18	NA	NA	TRBJ2-5	TGTGCCAGCTCACCACAAGAGACCCAGTACTTC	CASSPQETQYF
TRBV2	NA	NA	TRBJ2-2	TGTGCCAGCACTGGGACCAACACCGGGGAGCTGTTTTTT	CASTGTNTGELFF
TRBV19	NA	NA	TRBJ1-5	TGTGCCAGTAGTTCCCGCCCAAGAGGTCAGCCCCAGCATTTT	CASSSRPRGQPQHF
TRBV13	TRBD2	once	TRBJ2-7	TGTGCCAGCAGCTACCTAACTTCCGGGACTAGCGGTTCCTACGAGCAGTACTTC	CASSYLTSGTSGSYEQYF
TRBV5-1	NA	NA	TRBJ2-2	TGCGCCAGCAGCTTGGTGTACGGACGGATAAACTTAAACACCGGGGAGCTGTTTTTT	CASSLVYGRINLNTGELFF
TRBV2	NA	once	TRBJ1-1	TGTGCCAGCAAGGGTGAGAGGGGGGGTGAAGCTTTCTTT	CASKGERGGEAFF